The next 2 T cell receptor beta chains were all read from a single sample in a study of control samples from healthy donors and cancer patients. Sequenced by immunoSEQ multiplex PCR; TCRdb stores in-frame clones only, minus some. The sample records 74,000 or so clones, 89% being singletons. The material sequenced was blood. The receptors stem from a man in his fifties in good health.

The chain employs TRBV7-9 and TRBJ1-1, with D possibly TRBD1 on 5 matching bases. Between the trimmed V and J ends, which lost 5 bases and 9 bases, there was a span of 10 bases. Germline CDR1 reads SEHNR; CDR2 reads FQNEAQ (reference sequence). The CDR3 consists of 11 residues. The CDR3 loop is CASSPGRKAFF. The DNA for the CDR3 is TGTGCCAGCAGCCCAGGGAGGAAAGCTTTCTTT.

The V and J genes are TRBV7-2 and TRBJ1-5; D gene unclear. CDR1 is SGHTA, CDR2 FQGNSA, per germline. V shed 4 bases and J shed 1 base, with 20 bases lying between them. This CDR3 contains 18 residues. CDR3 in DNA: TGTGCCAGCAGCTCCCCCGGAGTAATTCTGAGGAGCAATCAGCCCCAGCATTTT. Protein product: CASSSPGVILRSNQPQHF.